This TCR beta chain was retrieved from a study of CD8 T cells in ankylosing spondylitis. Findings and caveats of the study: Certain motif variants had earlier appeared in reactive arthritis synovial fluid and blood. Seemingly characteristic of ankylosing spondylitis blood was a TCR beta motif consisting of 7 or 8 highly homologous variants.

The V and J ends lost 8 bases and 9 bases, in that order; junction bases with no gene match: 11. The CDR3 runs to 14 residues. CDR1 MNHEY and CDR2 SMNVEV come from the germline V gene (reference sequence). A quantitative 5'-RACE method, one with molecular barcodes, was used to make TCR beta libraries. TCRdb used MiXCR to reprocess the 5' RACE reads, holding one entry per CDR3 protein. In the table there are a few hundred thousand distinct CDR3 sequences, 15% to 20% of which are singletons. Regarding this clonotype: Its specificity is not known.

Material: blood, either unsorted or a sorted T cell fraction (not recorded which). This chain links TRBV27 with TRBJ2-1; 9 nucleotides line up with TRBD2. This TCR came from a male donor with ankylosing spondylitis or in good health (not recorded which). The CDR3 DNA is TGTGCCAGCGTTAGGGCGGGAGGGATTGTTGAGCAGTTCTTC. This codes for CASVRAGGIVEQFF.